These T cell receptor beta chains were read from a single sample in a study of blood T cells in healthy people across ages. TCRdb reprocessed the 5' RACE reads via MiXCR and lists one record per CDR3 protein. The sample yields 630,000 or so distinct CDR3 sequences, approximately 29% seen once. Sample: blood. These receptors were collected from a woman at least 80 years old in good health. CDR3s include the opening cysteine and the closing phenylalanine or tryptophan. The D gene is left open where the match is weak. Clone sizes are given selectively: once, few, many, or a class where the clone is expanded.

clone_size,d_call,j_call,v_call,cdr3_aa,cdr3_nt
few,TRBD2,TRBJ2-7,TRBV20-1,CSAWTSGSPLSYEQYF,TGCAGTGCTTGGACTAGCGGGAGCCCCCTCTCCTACGAGCAGTACTTC
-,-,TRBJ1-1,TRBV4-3,CASTPTVMNTEAFF,TGCGCCAGCACCCCGACCGTTATGAACACTGAAGCTTTCTTT
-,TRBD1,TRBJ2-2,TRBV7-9,CASSPSGTGGASGELFF,TGTGCCAGCAGCCCGTCCGGGACAGGGGGCGCGTCCGGGGAGCTGTTTTTT
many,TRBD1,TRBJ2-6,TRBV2,CASSPPGTGNFHSGANVLTF,TGTGCCAGCAGTCCCCCCGGGACAGGGAACTTCCACTCTGGGGCCAACGTCCTGACTTTC
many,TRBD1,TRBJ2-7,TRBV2,CASRKTPGQGSEQYF,TGTGCCAGCAGGAAAACCCCGGGACAGGGGAGCGAGCAGTACTTC
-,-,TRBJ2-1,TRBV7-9,CASSPLGDEQLF,TGTGCCAGCAGCCCCCTCGGGGATGAGCAGTTATTC
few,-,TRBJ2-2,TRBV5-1,CASSLEPSPGRELFF,TGCGCCAGCAGCCTTGAGCCCTCCCCAGGCCGGGAGCTGTTTTTT
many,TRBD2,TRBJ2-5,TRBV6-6,CASRPVGGEETQYF,TGTGCCAGCAGGCCTGTGGGGGGGGAGGAGACCCAGTACTTC
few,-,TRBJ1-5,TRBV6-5,CASSYRTGNQPQHF,TGTGCCAGCAGTTACCGGACCGGCAATCAGCCCCAGCATTTT
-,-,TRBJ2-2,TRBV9,CASSPKRVNTGELFF,TGTGCCAGCAGCCCTAAGCGGGTTAACACCGGGGAGCTGTTTTTT
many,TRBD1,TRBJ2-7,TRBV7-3,CASSLDRGSTYEQYF,TGTGCCAGCAGCTTAGACAGGGGAAGCACCTACGAGCAGTACTTC
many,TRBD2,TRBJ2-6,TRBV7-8,CASRLLGTSGAGANVLTF,TGTGCCAGCAGACTCCTAGGGACTAGCGGGGCTGGGGCCAACGTCCTGACTTTC
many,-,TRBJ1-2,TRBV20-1,CSARLERGYTF,TGCAGTGCTAGACTCGAGAGGGGCTACACCTTC
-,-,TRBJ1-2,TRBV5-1,CASSLETLGVNYGYTF,TGCGCCAGCAGCTTGGAGACTTTGGGGGTTAACTATGGCTACACCTTC
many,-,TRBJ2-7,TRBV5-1,CASSQDSPYEQYF,TGCGCCAGCAGCCAGGACTCCCCCTACGAGCAGTACTTC
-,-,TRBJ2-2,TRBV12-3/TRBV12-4,CASSLARGYTGELFF,TGTGCCAGCAGTTTAGCGCGGGGATACACCGGGGAGCTGTTTTTT
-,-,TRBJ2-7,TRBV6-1,CASSEATLYEQYF,TGTGCCAGCAGTGAAGCGACTCTCTACGAGCAGTACTTC
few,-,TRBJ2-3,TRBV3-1,CASSQDPWRGRFTDTQYF,TGTGCCAGCAGCCAAGATCCCTGGCGGGGCCGATTCACAGATACGCAGTATTTT
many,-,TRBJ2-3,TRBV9,CASSAPATGTDTQYF,TGTGCCAGCAGCGCCCCTGCGACTGGGACAGATACGCAGTATTTT
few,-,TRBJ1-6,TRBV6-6,CASSQAGVGSPPHF,TGTGCCAGCAGCCAAGCGGGTGTGGGGTCACCCCCCCACTTT
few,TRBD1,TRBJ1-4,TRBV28,CASSAGGEDEKLFF,TGTGCCAGCAGTGCAGGGGGCGAAGATGAAAAACTGTTTTTT
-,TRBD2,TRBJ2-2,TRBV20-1,CSAIPAGATGELCF,TGCAGTGCTATCCCAGCGGGGGCCACCGGGGAGCTGTGTTTT
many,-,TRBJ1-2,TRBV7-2,CASNSYGYTF,TGTGCCAGCAACAGCTATGGCTACACCTTC
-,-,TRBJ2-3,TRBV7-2,CARSLARGRGTDTQYF,TGTGCCCGCAGCTTAGCGCGGGGTAGGGGAACAGATACGCAGTATTTT
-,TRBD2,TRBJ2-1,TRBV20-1,CSARVPSGLGVNEQFF,TGCAGTGCTAGAGTACCTAGCGGGCTTGGGGTCAATGAGCAGTTCTTC
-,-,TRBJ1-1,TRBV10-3,CAISDPQGMNTEAFF,TGTGCCATCAGTGACCCACAGGGTATGAACACTGAAGCTTTCTTT
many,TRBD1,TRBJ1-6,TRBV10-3,CAISTGADNSPLHF,TGTGCCATCAGCACAGGGGCTGATAATTCACCCCTCCACTTT
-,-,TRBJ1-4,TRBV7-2,CASSFWEKLFF,TGTGCCAGCAGCTTTTGGGAAAAACTGTTTTTT
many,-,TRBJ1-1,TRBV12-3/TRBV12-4,CASTVDSLDTEAFF,TGTGCCAGCACCGTGGACAGTCTGGACACTGAAGCTTTCTTT
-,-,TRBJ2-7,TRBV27,CASSLWTPQGHYEQYF,TGTGCCAGCAGTTTATGGACCCCCCAGGGGCACTACGAGCAGTACTTC
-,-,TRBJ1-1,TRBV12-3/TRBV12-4,CASSFSANTEAFF,TGTGCCAGCAGTTTCAGCGCGAACACTGAAGCTTTCTTT
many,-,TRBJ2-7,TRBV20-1,CSARLPQGRYEQYF,TGCAGTGCTAGACTCCCGCAGGGGCGATACGAGCAGTACTTC
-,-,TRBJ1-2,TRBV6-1,CAISVADYGYTF,TGTGCCATCAGTGTAGCGGACTATGGCTACACCTTC
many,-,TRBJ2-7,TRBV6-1,CASSVVPGLGYEQYF,TGTGCCAGCAGTGTAGTCCCGGGTCTCGGATACGAGCAGTACTTC
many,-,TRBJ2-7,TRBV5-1,CASASSGDGEQYF,TGCGCCAGCGCCTCTTCGGGAGACGGGGAGCAGTACTTC
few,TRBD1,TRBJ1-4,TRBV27,CASSRGQGGTNEKLFF,TGTGCCAGCAGTAGGGGACAGGGGGGGACTAATGAAAAACTGTTTTTT
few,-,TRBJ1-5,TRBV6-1,CASSTGWPQHF,TGTGCCAGCAGCACGGGGTGGCCCCAGCATTTT
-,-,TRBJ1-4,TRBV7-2,CASSLIGGENEKLFF,TGTGCCAGCAGCTTAATAGGGGGGGAAAATGAAAAACTGTTTTTT
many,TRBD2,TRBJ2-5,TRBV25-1,CASRGGGETQYF,TGTGCCAGCAGGGGGGGGGGAGAGACCCAGTACTTC
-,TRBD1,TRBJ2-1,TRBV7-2,CASSPGGTGEANEQFF,TGTGCCAGCAGCCCGGGGGGGACAGGGGAGGCCAATGAGCAGTTCTTC
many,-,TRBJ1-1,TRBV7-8,CASSLEGVVRAFF,TGTGCCAGCAGCTTAGAAGGAGTGGTCCGCGCTTTCTTT
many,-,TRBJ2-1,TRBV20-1,CSARPYNEQFF,TGCAGTGCTAGACCCTACAATGAGCAGTTCTTC
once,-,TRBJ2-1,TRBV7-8,CASSLLRSNEQFF,TGTGCCAGCAGCTTACTGCGGAGCAATGAGCAGTTCTTC
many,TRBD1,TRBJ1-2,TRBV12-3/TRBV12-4,CASSFSGGPYGYTF,TGTGCCAGCAGTTTTTCAGGGGGTCCGTATGGCTACACCTTC
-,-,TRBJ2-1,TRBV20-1,CSARAGAEPNEQFF,TGCAGTGCTAGAGCCGGGGCTGAACCCAATGAGCAGTTCTTC
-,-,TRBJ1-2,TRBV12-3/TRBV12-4,CASNRGDGHNYGYTF,TGTGCCAGCAATAGAGGGGACGGCCATAACTATGGCTACACCTTC
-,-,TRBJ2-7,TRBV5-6,CASSLVQVRGQYF,TGTGCCAGCAGCTTAGTTCAGGTACGAGGGCAGTACTTC
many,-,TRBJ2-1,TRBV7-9,CASSPQNEQFF,TGTGCCAGCAGCCCGCAGAATGAGCAGTTCTTC
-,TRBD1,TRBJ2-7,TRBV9,CASSPSGQGSSEQYF,TGTGCCAGCAGCCCCTCGGGACAGGGATCATCCGAGCAGTACTTC
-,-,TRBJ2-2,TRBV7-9,CASSLTWDPRGSNTGELFF,TGTGCCAGCAGCCTCACTTGGGACCCCAGGGGATCGAACACCGGGGAGCTGTTTTTT
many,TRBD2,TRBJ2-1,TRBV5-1,CASSFTSGGTNEQFF,TGCGCCAGCAGCTTTACTAGCGGGGGGACCAATGAGCAGTTCTTC
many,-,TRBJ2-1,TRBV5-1,CASSLGSSEQFF,TGCGCCAGCAGCTTGGGGTCGAGTGAGCAGTTCTTC
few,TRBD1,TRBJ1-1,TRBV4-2,CASSPGTGEDTEAFF,TGTGCCAGCAGCCCGGGGACAGGGGAGGACACTGAAGCTTTCTTT